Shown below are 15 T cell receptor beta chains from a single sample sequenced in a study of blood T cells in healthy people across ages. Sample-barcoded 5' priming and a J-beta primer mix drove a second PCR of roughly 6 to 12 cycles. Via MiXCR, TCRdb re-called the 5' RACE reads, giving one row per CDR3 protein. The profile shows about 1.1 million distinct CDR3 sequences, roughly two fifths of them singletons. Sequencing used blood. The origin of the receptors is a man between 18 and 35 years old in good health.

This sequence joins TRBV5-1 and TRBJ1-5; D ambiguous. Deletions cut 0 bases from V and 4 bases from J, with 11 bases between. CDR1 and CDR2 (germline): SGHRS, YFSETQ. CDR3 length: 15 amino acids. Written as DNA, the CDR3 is TGCGCCAGCAGCTTGGAAGGGATACCTAATCAGCCCCAGCATTTT. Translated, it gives CASSLEGIPNQPQHF.

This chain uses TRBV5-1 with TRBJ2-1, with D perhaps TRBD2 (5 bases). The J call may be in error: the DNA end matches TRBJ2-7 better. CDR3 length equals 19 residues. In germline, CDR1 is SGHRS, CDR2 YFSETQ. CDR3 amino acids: CASSLVVNSGSTEYNEQYF. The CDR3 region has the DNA TGCGCCAGCAGCTTGGTTGTTAATTCGGGGTCCACCGAATACAATGAGCAGTACTTC.

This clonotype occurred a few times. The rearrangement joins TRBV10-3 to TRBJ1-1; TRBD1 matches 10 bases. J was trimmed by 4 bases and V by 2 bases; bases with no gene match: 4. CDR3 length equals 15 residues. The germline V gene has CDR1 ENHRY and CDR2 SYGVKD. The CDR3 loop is CAISEPRDRGTEAFF. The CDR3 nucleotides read TGTGCCATCAGTGAGCCCCGGGACAGGGGCACTGAAGCTTTCTTT.

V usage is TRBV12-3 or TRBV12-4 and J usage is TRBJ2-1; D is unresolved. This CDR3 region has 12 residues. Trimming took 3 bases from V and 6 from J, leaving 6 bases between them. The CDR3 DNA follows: TGTGCCAGCAGTTTTACTCCCAATGAGCAGTTCTTC. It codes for CASSFTPNEQFF.

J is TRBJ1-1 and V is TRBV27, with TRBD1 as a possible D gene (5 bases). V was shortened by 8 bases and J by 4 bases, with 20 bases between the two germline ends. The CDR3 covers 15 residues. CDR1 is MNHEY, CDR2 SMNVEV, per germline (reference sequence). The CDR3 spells CASGRPGLRSTEAFF. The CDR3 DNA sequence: TGTGCCAGCGGAAGACCGGGACTCCGATCCACTGAAGCTTTCTTT.

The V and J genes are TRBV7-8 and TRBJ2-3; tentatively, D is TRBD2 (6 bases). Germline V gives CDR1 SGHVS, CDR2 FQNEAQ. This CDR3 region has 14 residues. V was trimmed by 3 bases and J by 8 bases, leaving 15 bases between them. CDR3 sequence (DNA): TGTGCCAGCAGCTTGTCCAGCGGGTTCGTTACGCAGTATTTT. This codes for CASSLSSGFVTQYF.

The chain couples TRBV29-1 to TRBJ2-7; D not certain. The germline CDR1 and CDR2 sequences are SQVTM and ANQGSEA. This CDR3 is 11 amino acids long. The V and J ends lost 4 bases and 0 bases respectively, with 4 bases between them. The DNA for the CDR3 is TGCAGCGTTGCTCACTCCTACGAGCAGTACTTC. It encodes CSVAHSYEQYF.

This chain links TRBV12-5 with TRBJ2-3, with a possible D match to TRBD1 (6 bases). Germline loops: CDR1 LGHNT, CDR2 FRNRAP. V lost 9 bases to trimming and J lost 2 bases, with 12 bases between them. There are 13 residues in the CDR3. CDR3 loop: CARGQADTDTQYF. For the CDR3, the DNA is TGTGCTAGGGGACAAGCTGACACAGATACGCAGTATTTT.

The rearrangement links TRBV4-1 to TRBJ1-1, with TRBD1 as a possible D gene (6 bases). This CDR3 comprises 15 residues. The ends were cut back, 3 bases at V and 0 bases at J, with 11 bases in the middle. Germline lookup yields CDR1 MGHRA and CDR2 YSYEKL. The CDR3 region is CASSHGGLLNTEAFF. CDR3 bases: TGCGCCAGCAGCCATGGGGGGCTTCTGAACACTGAAGCTTTCTTT.

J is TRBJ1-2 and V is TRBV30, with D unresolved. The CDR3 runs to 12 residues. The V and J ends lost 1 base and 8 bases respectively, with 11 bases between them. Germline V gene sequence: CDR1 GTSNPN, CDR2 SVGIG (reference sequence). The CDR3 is CAWSGVGRGYTF. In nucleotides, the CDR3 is TGTGCCTGGAGTGGTGTAGGTCGGGGCTACACCTTC. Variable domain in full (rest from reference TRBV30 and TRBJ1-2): SQTIHQWPATLVQPVGSPLSLECTVEGTSNPNLYWYRQAAGRGLQLLFYSVGIGQISSEVPQNLSASRPQDRQFILSSKKLLLSDSGFYLCAWSGVGRGYTFGSGTRLTVV.

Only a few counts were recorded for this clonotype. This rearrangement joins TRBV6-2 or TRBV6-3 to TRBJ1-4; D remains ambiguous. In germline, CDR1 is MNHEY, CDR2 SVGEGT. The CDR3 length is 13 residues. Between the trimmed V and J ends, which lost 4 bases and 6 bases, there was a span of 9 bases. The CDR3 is CASSWTRDEKLFF. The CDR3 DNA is TGTGCCAGCAGTTGGACTAGGGATGAAAAACTGTTTTTT.

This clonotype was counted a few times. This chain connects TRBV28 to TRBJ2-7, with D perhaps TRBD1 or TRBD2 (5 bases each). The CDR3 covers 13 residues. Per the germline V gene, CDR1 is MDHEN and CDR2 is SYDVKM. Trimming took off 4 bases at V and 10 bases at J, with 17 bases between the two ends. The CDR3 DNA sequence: TGTGCCAGCAGTTCCCGGGACCCGGCGGCCCAGTACTTC. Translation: CASSSRDPAAQYF.

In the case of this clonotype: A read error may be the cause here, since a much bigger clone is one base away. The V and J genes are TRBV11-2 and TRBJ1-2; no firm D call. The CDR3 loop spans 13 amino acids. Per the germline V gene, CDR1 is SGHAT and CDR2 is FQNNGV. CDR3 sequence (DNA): TGTGCCTGCAGCTTAGGATCAGCCTATGGCTACACCTTC. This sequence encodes CACSLGSAYGYTF.

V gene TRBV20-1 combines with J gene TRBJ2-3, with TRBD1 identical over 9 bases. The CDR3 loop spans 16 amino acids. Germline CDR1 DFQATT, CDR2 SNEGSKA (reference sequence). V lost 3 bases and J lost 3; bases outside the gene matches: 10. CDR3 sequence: CSASPGTGFGTDTQYF. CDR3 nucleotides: TGCAGTGCTAGTCCCGGGACAGGGTTCGGAACAGATACGCAGTATTTT.

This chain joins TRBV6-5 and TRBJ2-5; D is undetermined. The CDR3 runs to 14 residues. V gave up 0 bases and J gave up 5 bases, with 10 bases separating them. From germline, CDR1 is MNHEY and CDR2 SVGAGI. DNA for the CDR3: TGTGCCAGCAGTTACTCTCTGGGATCGGAGACCCAGTACTTC. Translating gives CASSYSLGSETQYF.